The source of this T cell receptor beta chain is a study of PD-L1 blockade in urothelial cancer. Study background: Male sex and bladder-origin urothelial cancer were recorded for twenty-five of 29 patients.

Trimming shortened V by 6 bases and J by 5 bases, and 10 bases separated the two germline ends. The CDR3 has 12 amino acids. The germline V gene has CDR1 MDHEN and CDR2 SYDVKM. This clone was observed a handful of times. The time point here: pretreatment peripheral blood. Assay used: immunoSEQ multiplex PCR; TCRdb lists only in-frame clones, some missing. The data contain 70,000 to 80,000 clones, about 85% of them seen just once; the ten biggest clones take up under 8.5%. The sequenced sample was PBMCs, obtained around atezolizumab (anti-PD-L1) treatment. This sequence joins TRBV28 and TRBJ1-2; D ambiguous. This TCR came from a man aged 35 to 55 with urothelial cancer. The CDR3 region is CASSLQIYGYTF. The CDR3 DNA reads TGTGCCAGCAGCCTACAGATTTATGGCTACACCTTC.